The 4 T cell receptor beta chains listed next were all sequenced from one sample in a study of immune evolution from preneoplasia to lung adenocarcinoma. Profiled with immunoSEQ multiplex PCR; TCRdb holds only in-frame clones, not every one. The data contain thousands of clones, about four fifths of them seen just once; the ten biggest clones take up about 2.1%. The sample comprised FFPE invasive lung adenocarcinoma tissue. The receptors derive from a person between 45 and 75 years old with lung adenocarcinoma.

CDR3 residues: CAISESDHYTEAFF. CDR3 DNA sequence: TGTGCCATCAGTGAGTCTGATCACTACACTGAAGCTTTCTTT. The chain combines TRBV10-3 with TRBJ1-1, with D unresolved. Germline loops: CDR1 ENHRY, CDR2 SYGVKD. The CDR3 extends over 14 amino acids. Trimming took 0 bases from V and 3 from J, leaving 8 bases between them.

Of note for this clone: The same CDR3 is also encoded by other DNA sequences in this sample. The chain has TRBV7-9 and TRBJ2-3, with 8 bases identical to TRBD1. The V and J ends lost 6 bases and 5 bases, in that order; junction bases with no gene match: 10. The length of the CDR3 is 15 residues. Germline loops: CDR1 SEHNR, CDR2 FQNEAQ (reference sequence). The CDR3 reads CASRTYIRGQDTQYF. DNA for the CDR3: TGTGCCAGCAGGACTTACATCAGGGGGCAAGATACGCAGTATTTT.

The chain is built from TRBV5-1 and TRBJ1-1; TRBD1 agrees at 10 bases. J lost 5 bases, V lost 4 bases, and 5 bases had no gene match. The germline CDR1 and CDR2 sequences are SGHRS and YFSETQ. This CDR3 spans 14 amino acids. The CDR3 DNA reads as TGCGCCAGCAGCGAGGGACAGGGGAGGACTGAAGCTTTCTTT. Translating it yields CASSEGQGRTEAFF.

V gene TRBV5-1 combines with J gene TRBJ2-1, with D possibly being TRBD2 (5 bases). The V end was cut by 2 bases, the J end by 3 bases, with 9 bases between. Germline V CDR1 and CDR2: SGHRS, YFSETQ. The CDR3 has 14 residues. The CDR3 region is CASSFEADYNEQFF. For the CDR3, the DNA is TGCGCCAGCAGCTTTGAAGCGGACTACAATGAGCAGTTCTTC.